This T cell receptor beta chain was documented in a study of shared clonotypes between healthy human individuals. Of note for this clone: Its antigen remains unknown.

The assay was carried out at the deep level. Only in-frame clones appear in the TCRdb table, and some are missing; sequencing was by immunoSEQ multiplex PCR. The sample lists millions of clones; over 85% were seen once. Study-level findings and limits: Deeper or shallower sequencing was expected to change how clonotypes are shared among donors. The study found lower generation probabilities in non-shared clonotypes than in those shared by all four donors.

The CDR3 is made up of 13 amino acids. Germline values: CDR1 KGHSH, CDR2 LQKENI. V was clipped by 10 bases and J by 4 bases, with 16 bases between them. The material sequenced was naive CD4+ T cells sorted from blood. Subset: CD45RA+ positively selected. The chain recombines TRBV18 with TRBJ2-5, with D possibly being TRBD2 (6 bases). The sequence came from a man between 18 and 29 years old in good health. Here the CDR3 reads CATGMGSGETQYF. The CDR3 DNA reads TGTGCCACCGGTATGGGTAGCGGAGAGACCCAGTACTTC. The full variable domain, in which reference TRBV18 and TRBJ2-5 provide the parts outside the CDR3, is NAGVMQNPRHLVRRRGQEARLRCSPMKGHSHVYWYRQLPEEGLKFMVYLQKENIIDESGMPKERFSAEFPKEGPSILRIQQVVRGDSAAYFCATGMGSGETQYFGPGTRLLVL.